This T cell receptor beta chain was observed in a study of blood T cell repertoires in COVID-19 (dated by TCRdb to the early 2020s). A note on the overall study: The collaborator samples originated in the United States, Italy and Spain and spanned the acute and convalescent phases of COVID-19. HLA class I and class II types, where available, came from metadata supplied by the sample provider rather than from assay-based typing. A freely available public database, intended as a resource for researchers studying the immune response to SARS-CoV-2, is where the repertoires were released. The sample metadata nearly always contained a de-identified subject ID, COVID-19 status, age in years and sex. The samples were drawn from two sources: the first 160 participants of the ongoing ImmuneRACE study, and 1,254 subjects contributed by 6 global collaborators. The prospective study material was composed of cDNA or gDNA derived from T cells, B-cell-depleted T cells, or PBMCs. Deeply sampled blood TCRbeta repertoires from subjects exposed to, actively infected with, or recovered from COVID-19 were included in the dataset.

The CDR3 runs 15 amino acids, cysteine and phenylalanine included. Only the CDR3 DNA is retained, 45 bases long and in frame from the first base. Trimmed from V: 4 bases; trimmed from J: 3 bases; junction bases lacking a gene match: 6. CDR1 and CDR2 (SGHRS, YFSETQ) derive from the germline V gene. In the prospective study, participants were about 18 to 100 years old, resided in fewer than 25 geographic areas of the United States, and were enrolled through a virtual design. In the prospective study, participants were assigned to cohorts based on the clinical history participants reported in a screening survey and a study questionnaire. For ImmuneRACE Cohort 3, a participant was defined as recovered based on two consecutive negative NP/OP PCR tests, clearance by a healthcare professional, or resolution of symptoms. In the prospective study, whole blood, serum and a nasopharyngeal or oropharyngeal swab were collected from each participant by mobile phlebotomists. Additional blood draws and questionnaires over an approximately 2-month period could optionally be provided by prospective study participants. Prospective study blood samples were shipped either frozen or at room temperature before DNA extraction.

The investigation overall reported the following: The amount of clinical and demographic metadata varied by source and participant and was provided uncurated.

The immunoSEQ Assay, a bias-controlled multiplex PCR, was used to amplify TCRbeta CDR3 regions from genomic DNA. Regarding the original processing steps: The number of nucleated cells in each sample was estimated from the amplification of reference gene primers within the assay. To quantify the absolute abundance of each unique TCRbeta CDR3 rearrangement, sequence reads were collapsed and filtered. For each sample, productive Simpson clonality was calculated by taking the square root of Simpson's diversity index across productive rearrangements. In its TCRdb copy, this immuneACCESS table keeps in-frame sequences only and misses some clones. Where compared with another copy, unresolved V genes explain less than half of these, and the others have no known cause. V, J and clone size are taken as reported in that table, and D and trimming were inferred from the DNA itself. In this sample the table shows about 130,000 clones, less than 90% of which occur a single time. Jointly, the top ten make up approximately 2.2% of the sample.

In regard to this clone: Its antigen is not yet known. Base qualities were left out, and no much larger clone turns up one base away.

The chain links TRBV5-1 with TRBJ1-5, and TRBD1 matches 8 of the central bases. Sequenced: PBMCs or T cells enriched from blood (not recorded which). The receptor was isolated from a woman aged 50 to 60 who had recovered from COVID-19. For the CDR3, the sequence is CASSMTGAPNQPQHF. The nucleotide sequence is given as TGCGCCAGCAGCATGACAGGGGCCCCCAATCAGCCCCAGCATTTT.